This passage covers 12 T cell receptor beta chains from one sample sequenced in a study of blood T cell repertoires in COVID-19. Assay: immunoSEQ multiplex PCR; the TCRdb copy retains only in-frame clones and omits some. The data show roughly 97,000 clones, approximately 88% seen once. Sequences were obtained from peripheral blood. The receptors were gathered from a human donor in a cohort sampled during active COVID-19.

This clone was seen a handful of times. This sequence joins TRBV7-3 and TRBJ2-5; tentative D call: TRBD1 (5 bases). This CDR3 is built from 14 residues. Trimming took 6 bases from V and 2 from J, leaving 13 bases between them. CDR1 is SGHTA, CDR2 FQGTGA, per germline. DNA of the CDR3: TGTGCCAGCAGTTTTGGGGCTGGGCAAGAGACCCAGTACTTC. It codes for CASSFGAGQETQYF.

The rearrangement links TRBV19 to TRBJ1-4, with a weak D call TRBD1 (6 bases). The CDR3 loop spans 14 amino acids. V gave up 3 bases and J gave up 7 bases, with 12 bases separating them. Germline assignment: CDR1 LNHDA and CDR2 SQIVND (reference sequence). This CDR3 is CASSMRGAREKLFF. For the CDR3, the DNA is TGTGCCAGTAGTATGCGGGGGGCGCGTGAAAAACTGTTTTTT. The full variable domain, with the rest looked up from reference TRBV19 and TRBJ1-4, is DGGITQSPKYLFRKEGQNVTLSCEQNLNHDAMYWYRQDPGQGLRLIYYSQIVNDFQKGDIAEGYSVSREKKESFPLTVTSAQKNPTAFYLCASSMRGAREKLFFGSGTQLSVL.

The V and J genes are TRBV15 and TRBJ2-1, with a possible D match to TRBD2 (6 bases). Germline V gene lookup returns CDR1 LNHNV and CDR2 YYDKDF (reference sequence). The ends were cut back, 6 bases at V and 8 bases at J, with 17 bases in the middle. This CDR3 spans 14 amino acids. The CDR3 loop is CATRTGLSEHEQFF. The CDR3 DNA sequence: TGTGCCACCAGAACAGGACTATCCGAGCATGAGCAGTTCTTC.

The DNA of the CDR3 is TGTGCCAGCAGCTTAGCGGGGTCCGGGAACGTCTATGGCTACACCTTC. Encoded protein: CASSLAGSGNVYGYTF. This rearrangement joins TRBV7-2 to TRBJ1-2, with D unclear. The CDR3 contains 16 residues. Trimming took off 0 bases at V and 4 bases at J, with 15 bases between the two ends. Germline V gene sequence: CDR1 SGHTA, CDR2 FQGNSA.

This chain uses TRBV6-5 with TRBJ2-5; possible D gene TRBD1, 6 bases. Looked up from germline, CDR1 is MNHEY and CDR2 is SVGAGI. The CDR3 is 14 amino acids. The V end lost 11 bases, the J end lost 4 bases, and 20 bases lay between the germline ends. CDR3 sequence: CAGSARGLVETQYF. CDR3 nucleotides: TGTGCCGGTTCCGCTAGGGGGTTGGTAGAGACCCAGTACTTC.

This sequence joins TRBV19 and TRBJ1-3, with TRBD1 identical over 8 bases. Unmatched junction bases numbered 6, after V lost 5 bases and J lost 3 bases. The CDR3 consists of 15 residues. In germline, CDR1 is LNHDA, CDR2 SQIVND (reference sequence). CDR3 DNA sequence: TGTGCCAGTAGTGTTCAGGGGGCTCGTGGAAACACCATATATTTT. It codes for CASSVQGARGNTIYF.

The genes are TRBV6-2 or TRBV6-3 and TRBJ2-1; D is perhaps TRBD1 (5 bases). Trimming took 6 bases from V and 15 from J, leaving 24 bases between them. Germline CDR1 MNHEY, CDR2 SVGEGT. CDR3 size: 14 residues. The CDR3 DNA is TGTGCCAGCAGCCCAAACCGTCAACCAGGGTTGGGGTTCTTC. Amino acids: CASSPNRQPGLGFF.

This clone was observed a few times. The rearrangement links TRBV3-1 (or the pseudogene TRBV3-2) to TRBJ2-7; D not resolved. The ends were cut back, 0 bases at V and 3 bases at J, with 12 bases in the middle. CDR3 size: 15 residues. Per germline, CDR1 LGHDT and CDR2 YNNKEL (reference sequence). The CDR3: CASSQDLGAGYEQYF. CDR3 nucleotides: TGTGCCAGCAGCCAAGATCTTGGAGCCGGCTACGAGCAGTACTTC.

This clone came up once. The V and J genes are TRBV7-6 and TRBJ2-1; D is undetermined. From germline, CDR1 is SGHVS and CDR2 FNYEAQ. Trimming left V 0 bases short and J 5 bases short, with 14 bases between. The CDR3 length is 16 residues. The chain's CDR3 is CASSLARVSGNNEQFF. The CDR3 region has the DNA TGTGCCAGCAGCTTAGCGCGAGTATCCGGTAACAATGAGCAGTTCTTC.

The CDR3 nucleotides are TGTGCCAGCACCTCGAGGACTATTAGCACAGATACGCAGTATTTT. The encoded protein is CASTSRTISTDTQYF. The rearrangement joins TRBV5-5 to TRBJ2-3; a weak D match, TRBD2 (6 bases). V was clipped by 6 bases and J by 0 bases, with 14 bases between them. The CDR3 totals 15 residues. CDR1 and CDR2 (germline): SGHKS, YYEKEE (reference sequence).

V gene TRBV28 combines with J gene TRBJ1-1; TRBD1 matches 9 bases. The CDR3 sequence is 16 residues long. Germline values: CDR1 MDHEN, CDR2 SYDVKM. V shed 6 bases, J shed 1 base, and the junction held 9 bases outside the gene matches. This CDR3 reads CASSPRTGGGNTEAFF. DNA for the CDR3: TGTGCCAGCAGCCCCCGAACAGGGGGCGGGAACACTGAAGCTTTCTTT.

The chain carries TRBV5-4 and TRBJ1-6; D unresolved. Germline assignment: CDR1 SGHNT and CDR2 YYREEE (reference sequence). The CDR3 covers 14 residues. V dropped 2 bases and J dropped 7 bases, with 10 bases sitting between them. The DNA of the CDR3 is TGTGCCAGCAGCTTTAGGCAGGCCAATTCACCCCTCCACTTT. Protein sequence: CASSFRQANSPLHF.